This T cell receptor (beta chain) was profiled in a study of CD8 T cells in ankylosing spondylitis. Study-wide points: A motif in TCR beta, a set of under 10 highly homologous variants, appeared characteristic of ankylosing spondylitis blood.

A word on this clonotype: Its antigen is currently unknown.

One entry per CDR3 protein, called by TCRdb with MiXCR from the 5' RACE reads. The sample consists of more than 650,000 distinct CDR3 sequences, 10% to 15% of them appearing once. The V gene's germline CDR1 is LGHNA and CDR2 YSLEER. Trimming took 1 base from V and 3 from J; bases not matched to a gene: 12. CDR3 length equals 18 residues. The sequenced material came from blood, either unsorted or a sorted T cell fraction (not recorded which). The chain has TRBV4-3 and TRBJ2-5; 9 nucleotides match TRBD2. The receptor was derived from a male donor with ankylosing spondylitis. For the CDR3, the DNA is TGCGCCAGCAGCCAAGTCCCCTTTCCCGGCGGGGGGGAAGAGACCCAGTACTTC. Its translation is CASSQVPFPGGGEETQYF.